These 20 T cell receptor beta chains originate from one sample sequenced in a study of blood T cell repertoires in COVID-19. TCRdb keeps only in-frame clones here, not all; method: immunoSEQ multiplex PCR. The table includes 300,000 to 400,000 clones, roughly 85% detected once. The sequenced sample consisted of peripheral blood. These receptors originate from a human donor in a cohort sampled during active COVID-19.

The chain uses TRBV2 and TRBJ2-3; 7 bases match TRBD2. With V trimmed by 3 bases and J by 2 bases, 5 bases remained unmatched. CDR3 length: 15 residues. CDR1 SNHLY and CDR2 FYNNEI come from the germline V gene. CDR3 DNA: TGTGCCAGCAGTGACGAGCGGGGCCCCACAGATACGCAGTATTTT. It translates to CASSDERGPTDTQYF.

The V gene is TRBV7-9, the J gene TRBJ1-5; no reliable D call. The germline V gene has CDR1 SEHNR and CDR2 FQNEAQ (reference sequence). V lost 1 base and J lost 9, with 10 bases in between. This CDR3 has 13 residues. The CDR3 nucleotides read TGTGCCAGCAGCTTAGGCGAGACTGGGCCCCAGCATTTT. This translates into CASSLGETGPQHF.

The chain employs TRBV24-1 and TRBJ2-7; TRBD1 aligns across 9 bases. Trimming took 3 bases from V and 0 from J; bases not matched to a gene: 8. This CDR3 spans 17 amino acids. Per the germline V gene, CDR1 is KGHDR and CDR2 is SFDVKD. Written as DNA, the CDR3 is TGTGCCACCAGTGATGCCACAGGGGGCCACAGCTCCTACGAGCAGTACTTC. As protein: CATSDATGGHSSYEQYF.

The genes are TRBV3-1 (or the pseudogene TRBV3-2) and TRBJ2-7, with D hard to call. V was cut by 1 base and J by 3 bases, with 4 bases left in between. Germline V gives CDR1 LGHDT, CDR2 YNNKEL (reference sequence). This CDR3 comprises 12 residues. CDR3 in amino acids: CASSQGDYEQYF. In nucleotides, the CDR3 is TGTGCCAGCAGCCAAGGAGACTACGAGCAGTACTTC.

This chain uses TRBV5-1 with TRBJ1-1; 8 nucleotides align to TRBD1. Germline trimming cut 4 bases from V and 2 bases from J; bases unmatched to any gene: 10. This CDR3 region has 16 residues. Germline V CDR1 and CDR2: SGHRS, YFSETQ. This chain's CDR3 is CASSPDGQGGNTEAFF. CDR3 sequence (DNA): TGCGCCAGCAGCCCAGATGGACAGGGAGGAAACACTGAAGCTTTCTTT.

V is TRBV7-9 and J is TRBJ2-1, with TRBD2 matching over 7 bases. This CDR3 has 14 amino acids. V trimming: 7 bases; J trimming: 7 bases; junction bases outside the gene matches: 10. Germline CDR1 reads SEHNR; CDR2 reads FQNEAQ (reference sequence). CDR3 coding DNA: TGTGCCAGCACCCCGCGGGGAGGGCTAAATGAGCAGTTCTTC. It is translated as CASTPRGGLNEQFF.

J is TRBJ1-1 and V is TRBV5-1; perhaps TRBD1 as D (5 bases). Germline V gene data show CDR1 as SGHRS and CDR2 as YFSETQ. Between the trimmed V and J ends, which lost 7 bases and 1 base, there was a span of 11 bases. This CDR3 is 13 amino acids long. This CDR3 is CASAYDRNTEAFF. CDR3 DNA: TGCGCCAGCGCTTACGACAGGAACACTGAAGCTTTCTTT.

This chain joins TRBV5-1 and TRBJ2-1, with 12 bases fitting TRBD2. CDR1 and CDR2 from the germline V gene are SGHRS and YFSETQ. The CDR3 spans 16 residues. V trimming: 4 bases; J trimming: 9 bases; junction bases outside the gene matches: 11. The CDR3 nucleotides read TGCGCCAGCAGCCCGGCTAGCGGGGGGGCGCGAGGTGAGCAGTTCTTC. Protein sequence: CASSPASGGARGEQFF.

The chain combines TRBV7-9 with TRBJ1-2; possible D gene TRBD1, 6 bases. From germline, CDR1 is SEHNR and CDR2 FQNEAQ (reference sequence). The length of the CDR3 is 15 residues. V shed 5 bases and J shed 2 bases, with 15 bases lying between them. The CDR3 reads CASSQGPGENYGYTF. The DNA for the CDR3 is TGTGCCAGCAGCCAGGGGCCAGGGGAGAACTATGGCTACACCTTC.

The CDR3 sequence is CASSRGGVEAFF. In DNA, the CDR3 is TGTGCCAGCAGCCGAGGGGGGGTTGAAGCTTTCTTT. The chain recombines TRBV3-1 (or the pseudogene TRBV3-2) with TRBJ1-1; weak D call: TRBD1 (6 bases). Germline CDR1 is LGHDT and CDR2 is YNNKEL (reference sequence). The CDR3 totals 12 residues. Deletions cut 4 bases from V and 7 bases from J, with 10 bases between.

The chain carries TRBV5-4 and TRBJ1-1, with D possibly TRBD1 on 5 matching bases. V lost 5 bases to trimming and J lost 0 bases, with 11 bases between them. CDR1 is SGHNT, CDR2 YYREEE, per germline (reference sequence). CDR3 length: 14 amino acids. CDR3 DNA sequence: TGTGCCAGCAGTGAGACAGAGATGAACACTGAAGCTTTCTTT. Its translation is CASSETEMNTEAFF.

In DNA form, the CDR3 reads TGTGCCAGCAGCTCACCGGGTGACACCGGGGAGCTGTTTTTT. Protein: CASSSPGDTGELFF. The chain carries TRBV5-4 and TRBJ2-2; D gene ambiguous. Trimming shortened V by 3 bases and J by 3 bases, and 9 bases separated the two germline ends. The CDR3 length is 14 residues. Looked up from germline, CDR1 is SGHNT and CDR2 is YYREEE (reference sequence).

The DNA of the CDR3 is TGCAGTGCTAGTCTCCTGTCGGGTAAGGGCTACACCTTC. Protein: CSASLLSGKGYTF. The chain employs TRBV20-1 and TRBJ1-2; D not resolved. The length of the CDR3 is 13 residues. Trimming cost V 3 bases and J 8 bases, with 16 bases left between them. The germline V gene has CDR1 DFQATT and CDR2 SNEGSKA (reference sequence).

The chain links TRBV3-1 (or the pseudogene TRBV3-2) to TRBJ2-1, with D perhaps matching TRBD2 (6 bases). V gave up 4 bases and J gave up 2 bases, with 15 bases separating them. CDR1 and CDR2 from the germline V gene are LGHDT and YNNKEL (reference sequence). The CDR3 length is 16 residues. In nucleotides, the CDR3 is TGTGCCAGCAGCCCAGGGAGGTTAGCGGCCTACAATGAGCAGTTCTTC. Encoded protein: CASSPGRLAAYNEQFF.

This clone was seen more than once but under ten times. The chain carries TRBV5-1 and TRBJ2-2, with 12 nucleotides matching TRBD2. Germline trimming cut 3 bases from V and 2 bases from J; bases unmatched to any gene: 8. The CDR3 spans 18 residues. CDR1 and CDR2 from the germline V gene are SGHRS and YFSETQ. DNA for the CDR3: TGCGCCAGCAGCTCGGGACTAGCGGGCGGAAGAAACACCGGGGAGCTGTTTTTT. Its translation is CASSSGLAGGRNTGELFF.

This clone was found a few times. The rearrangement uses TRBV19 and TRBJ1-4, with D uncertain. The V gene lost 3 bases and the J gene lost 8 bases, with 16 bases spanning the gap. The germline CDR1 and CDR2 sequences are LNHDA and SQIVND (reference sequence). The CDR3 is 15 residues long. The CDR3 nucleotides are TGTGCCAGTAGTATGATGGAAAAAAGCAGGGAAAAACTGTTTTTT. Translated, it gives CASSMMEKSREKLFF.

V gene TRBV7-3 combines with J gene TRBJ2-1; 13 nucleotides match TRBD2. CDR1 is SGHTA and CDR2 is FQGTGA in the germline V gene. Germline trimming cut 5 bases from V and 8 bases from J; bases unmatched to any gene: 6. The CDR3 consists of 15 residues. The CDR3 sequence is CASSTLAGGPDEQFF. DNA for the CDR3: TGTGCCAGCAGCACACTAGCGGGGGGGCCCGATGAGCAGTTCTTC.

The V call is TRBV12-5, the J call TRBJ2-7; tentative D call: TRBD1 (6 bases). V gave up 6 bases and J gave up 5 bases, with 23 bases separating them. From germline, CDR1 is LGHNT and CDR2 FRNRAP. The CDR3 has 16 residues. The CDR3 nucleotides are TGTGCTAGTGGCCCCGCTTATACAGGGAAAATGAACGAGCAGTACTTC. This translates into CASGPAYTGKMNEQYF.

The chain employs TRBV19 and TRBJ1-4; D remains unclear. V was pared by 1 base and J by 2 bases, with 11 bases between. In germline, CDR1 is LNHDA, CDR2 SQIVND (reference sequence). CDR3 size: 16 residues. In DNA, the CDR3 is TGTGCCAGTAGTATAGGGGTCAGGCCCACTAATGAAAAACTGTTTTTT. This gives the protein CASSIGVRPTNEKLFF.

The genes are TRBV11-1 and TRBJ2-2, with D possibly matching TRBD1 (6 bases). The germline gives CDR1 SGHAT, CDR2 FQDESV (reference sequence). With 2 bases removed from V and 2 bases from J, the gap between germline ends came to 12 bases. The CDR3 has 16 amino acids. The CDR3: CASSLTQGSNTGELFF. The CDR3 coding sequence is TGTGCCAGCAGCTTAACACAGGGATCTAACACCGGGGAGCTGTTTTTT. Complete variable domain (other parts from reference TRBV11-1 and TRBJ2-2): EAEVAQSPRYKITEKSQAVAFWCDPISGHATLYWYRQILGQGPELLVQFQDESVVDDSQLPKDRFSAERLKGVDSTLKIQPAELGDSAMYLCASSLTQGSNTGELFFGEGSRLTVL.